This TCR beta chain originates from a study of post-analysis software for immune sequencing data. TCR beta cDNA libraries had unique molecular identifiers. Once roughly 0.85 to 11 million T cells were used, hundreds of thousands of cDNA molecules resulted. TCRdb redid the calling of the PCR reads with MiXCR, one entry per CDR3 protein. The data contain hundreds of thousands of distinct CDR3 sequences, approximately 46% of them seen just once; the ten biggest clones take up 9% to 14%. Study-wide results and limits: In patients, roughly 5 TRBV segments were more frequent than in controls, with TRBV5-6, TRBV5-1 and TRBV20-1 among them. F-measure co-clustering was strong for batch-matched samples.

The CDR3 runs 14 residues. Germline V gene sequence: CDR1 SGHAT, CDR2 FQNNGV. Comment on this clonotype: The antigen is undetermined. At one boundary the junction diverges from the germline segment, which might be a read error.

The clonotype originates from a girl under 18 with multiple sclerosis. The chain combines TRBV11-2 with TRBJ1-2; 9 bases are shared with TRBD1. Source material: blood. CDR3 sequence: CASTLDRGVYGYTF. The CDR3 region has the DNA TGTGCCAGCACCTTAGACAGGGGGGTCTATGGCTACACCTTC.